This T cell receptor beta chain was sequenced in a study of T cells in Graves' hyperthyroidism and ophthalmopathy. Study-wide points: With a median lead of approximately 6.4 months before onset, the model predicted ophthalmopathy. Blood also carried most thyroid clonotypes expanded above 0.001.

This clonotype was counted many times. The antigen remains undetermined. Amplification of TCR beta CDR3 regions used RNA as the template. The HTBI set primed first-round TCR CDR3 RT-PCR. One entry per CDR3 protein results from TCRdb running MiXCR on the multiplex PCR reads. Of 500,000 to 600,000 distinct CDR3 sequences detected, just over 45% appear once; the ten largest clones hold around 7.7%. CDR1 and CDR2 (germline): LNHNV, YYDKDF (reference sequence). V dropped 1 base and J dropped 0; count of bases not matched to a gene: 12. CDR3 size: 19 residues. Exclusions: uncontrolled infection, other autoimmune disease, pregnancy, lactation. Diagnoses were established using clinical symptoms, serum thyroxine and TRAb, thyroid ultrasound and orbital computed tomography.

The chain is built from TRBV15 and TRBJ1-5, with 7 bases that match TRBD1. This TCR came from a woman between 18 and 29 years old with Graves' hyperthyroidism. Sequences were obtained from peripheral blood or thyroid tissue (not recorded which). CDR3 region: CATSRVDRVGDYSNQPQHF. CDR3 coding DNA: TGTGCCACCAGCAGAGTTGACAGGGTAGGGGATTATAGCAATCAGCCCCAGCATTTT.